This is a list of T cell receptor beta chains from one sample in a study of OX40 agonist ivuxolimab in advanced cancers. This table comes from immunoSEQ multiplex PCR, and its TCRdb copy is limited to in-frame clones, with some not included. Found here are approximately 50,000 clones, 75% to 90% of them singletons; the top ten hold about 13%. This specimen consisted of CD4+ or CD8+ T cells sorted from blood, obtained in a trial of the OX40 agonist ivuxolimab. These receptors were taken from an adult with an advanced solid tumor such as melanoma, head and neck, liver or kidney cancer. Each CDR3 is given with its conserved first and last residue. The D gene is left open where the match is weak. Rows give clone size only sometimes, using once, few, many, or a class for an expanded clone.

abundance	d_gene	v_gene	j_gene	CDR3aa	CDR3nt
.	TRBD1	TRBV7-9	TRBJ1-2	CASSKTGVGYTF	TGTGCCAGCAGCAAAACAGGGGTGGGCTACACCTTC
.	TRBD1	TRBV7-9	TRBJ2-1	CASSLGSGTGTYNEQFF	TGTGCCAGCAGCTTAGGGTCCGGGACAGGCACCTACAATGAGCAGTTCTTC
.	.	TRBV6-5	TRBJ2-7	CASRSGGSGMYEQYF	TGTGCCAGCAGAAGTGGGGGCTCTGGGATGTACGAGCAGTACTTC
.	TRBD1	TRBV30	TRBJ1-4	CASDRGGEKLFF	TGTGCCTCAGACAGGGGAGGTGAAAAACTGTTTTTT
.	TRBD2	TRBV28	TRBJ2-3	CASRRLAPSTDTQYF	TGTGCCAGCAGACGACTAGCTCCATCCACAGATACGCAGTATTTT
few	.	TRBV12-5	TRBJ2-5	CASGTEETQYF	TGTGCCAGCGGGACAGAAGAGACCCAGTACTTC
.	.	TRBV6-5	TRBJ2-7	CASSSGSDYDYEQYF	TGTGCCAGCAGTTCGGGTTCGGACTATGACTACGAGCAGTACTTC
once	.	TRBV5-1	TRBJ1-2	CASSSGYGNYGYTF	TGCGCCAGCAGCTCCGGCTACGGTAACTATGGCTACACCTTC
.	TRBD2	TRBV10-3	TRBJ2-3	CAISGDSGISTDTQYF	TGTGCCATCAGTGGCGATAGCGGGATTAGCACAGATACGCAGTATTTT
.	TRBD1	TRBV27	TRBJ2-1	CASTHRGFDNEQFF	TGTGCCAGCACCCACAGGGGGTTCGACAATGAGCAGTTCTTC
.	TRBD1	TRBV6-5	TRBJ1-4	CASSSPTGLGEKLFF	TGTGCCAGCAGTTCGCCGACAGGGTTGGGTGAAAAACTGTTTTTT
.	.	TRBV11-2	TRBJ1-1	CASSSRTGNTEAFF	TGTGCCAGCAGCTCGCGGACGGGGAACACTGAAGCTTTCTTT
.	.	TRBV27	TRBJ2-7	CASSLKAGPSYEQYF	TGTGCCAGCAGTTTAAAGGCGGGACCCTCCTACGAGCAGTACTTC
.	.	TRBV7-3	TRBJ2-2	CASSHTTGELFF	TGTGCCAGCAGCCATACTACCGGGGAGCTGTTTTTT
.	.	TRBV15	TRBJ1-3	CATSSSWGGAGNTIYF	TGTGCCACCAGCTCGTCTTGGGGAGGAGCTGGAAACACCATATATTTT
.	.	TRBV18	TRBJ1-4	CASSPAQVLTNEKLFF	TGTGCCAGCTCACCGGCACAGGTACTCACAAATGAAAAACTGTTTTTT
.	.	TRBV6-1	TRBJ2-7	CASSGDWGEQYF	TGTGCCAGCAGTGGAGATTGGGGAGAGCAGTACTTC
.	.	TRBV7-8	TRBJ2-1	CASSLLSTSSYNEQFF	TGTGCCAGCAGCTTATTGAGTACGAGCTCCTACAATGAGCAGTTCTTC
once	.	TRBV7-3	TRBJ2-1	CASSPRPFMGYNEQFF	TGTGCCAGCAGCCCCCGCCCCTTTATGGGTTATAATGAGCAGTTCTTC
.	.	TRBV5-6	TRBJ2-7	CASSRHNEQYF	TGTGCCAGCAGCAGACATAACGAGCAGTACTTC